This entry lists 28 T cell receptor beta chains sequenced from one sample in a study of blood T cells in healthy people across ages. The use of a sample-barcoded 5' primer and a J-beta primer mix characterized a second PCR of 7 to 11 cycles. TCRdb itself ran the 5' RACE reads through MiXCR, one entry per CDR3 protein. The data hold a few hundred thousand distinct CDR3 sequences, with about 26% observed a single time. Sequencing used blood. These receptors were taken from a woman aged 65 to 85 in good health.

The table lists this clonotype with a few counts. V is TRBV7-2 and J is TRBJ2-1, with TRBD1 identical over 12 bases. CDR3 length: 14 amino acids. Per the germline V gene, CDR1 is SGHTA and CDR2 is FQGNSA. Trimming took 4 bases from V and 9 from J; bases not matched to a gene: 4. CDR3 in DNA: TGTGCCAGCAGCTGGGACAGGGGGCTGGGTGAGCAGTTCTTC. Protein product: CASSWDRGLGEQFF.

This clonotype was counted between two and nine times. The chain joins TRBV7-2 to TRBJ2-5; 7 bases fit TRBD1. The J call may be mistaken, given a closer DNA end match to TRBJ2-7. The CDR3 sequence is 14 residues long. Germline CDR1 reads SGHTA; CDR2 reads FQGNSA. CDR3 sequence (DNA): TGTGCCAGCAGCCCAAGGACAGGTCCTGGCGAGCAGTACTTC. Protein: CASSPRTGPGEQYF.

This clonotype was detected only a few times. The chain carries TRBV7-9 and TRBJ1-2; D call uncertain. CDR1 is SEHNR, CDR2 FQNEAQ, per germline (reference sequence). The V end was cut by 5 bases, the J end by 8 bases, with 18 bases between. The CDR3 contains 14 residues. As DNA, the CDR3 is TGTGCCAGCAGCCCGGGTCGGGCGAATAGGGGCTACACCTTC. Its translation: CASSPGRANRGYTF.

CDR3 coding DNA: TGTGCCAGCAGTTTAGCCGCCCTGGGGCAGTTCTTC. Translation: CASSLAALGQFF. V usage is TRBV12-3 or TRBV12-4 and J usage is TRBJ2-1; D uncertain. Between the trimmed V and J ends, which lost 0 bases and 12 bases, there was a span of 9 bases. The CDR3 loop spans 12 amino acids.

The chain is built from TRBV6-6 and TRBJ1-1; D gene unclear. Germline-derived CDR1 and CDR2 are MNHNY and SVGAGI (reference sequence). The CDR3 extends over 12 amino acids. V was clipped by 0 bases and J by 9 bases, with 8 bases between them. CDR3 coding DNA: TGTGCCAGCAGTTACTCCCAGGAGAAAGCTTTCTTT. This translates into CASSYSQEKAFF.

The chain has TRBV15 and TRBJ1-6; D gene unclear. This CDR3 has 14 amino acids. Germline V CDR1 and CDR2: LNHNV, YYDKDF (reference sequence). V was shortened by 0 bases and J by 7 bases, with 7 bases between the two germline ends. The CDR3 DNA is TGTGCCACCAGCAGAGATTTCAGGAATTCACCCCTCCACTTT. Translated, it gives CATSRDFRNSPLHF.

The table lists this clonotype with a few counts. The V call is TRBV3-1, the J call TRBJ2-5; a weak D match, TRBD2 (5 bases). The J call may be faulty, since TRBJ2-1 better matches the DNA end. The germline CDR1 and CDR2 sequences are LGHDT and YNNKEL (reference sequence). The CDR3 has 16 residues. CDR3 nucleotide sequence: TGTGCCAGCAGCCAAGAGCCCCGGAGGCGGGTCGATGGGCAGTTCTTC. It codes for CASSQEPRRRVDGQFF.

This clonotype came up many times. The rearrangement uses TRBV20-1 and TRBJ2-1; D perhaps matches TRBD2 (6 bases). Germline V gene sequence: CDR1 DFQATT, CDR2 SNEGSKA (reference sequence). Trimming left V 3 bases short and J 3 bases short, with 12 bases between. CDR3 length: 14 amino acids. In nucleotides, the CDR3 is TGCAGTGCTAGGCGGGGAAATGACTACAATGAGCAGTTCTTC. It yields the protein CSARRGNDYNEQFF.

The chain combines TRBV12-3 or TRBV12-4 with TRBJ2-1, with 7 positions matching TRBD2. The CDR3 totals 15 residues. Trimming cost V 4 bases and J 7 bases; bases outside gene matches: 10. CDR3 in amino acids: CASSSSAGKVNEQFF. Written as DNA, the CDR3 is TGTGCCAGCAGTTCTTCAGCGGGAAAGGTTAATGAGCAGTTCTTC.

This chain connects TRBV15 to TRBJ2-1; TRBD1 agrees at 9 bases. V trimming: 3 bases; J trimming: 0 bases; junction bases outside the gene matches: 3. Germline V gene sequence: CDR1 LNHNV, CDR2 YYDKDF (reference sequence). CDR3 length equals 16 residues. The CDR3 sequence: CATSSGGQGSYNEQFF. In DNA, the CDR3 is TGTGCCACCAGCAGCGGGGGACAGGGCTCCTACAATGAGCAGTTCTTC.

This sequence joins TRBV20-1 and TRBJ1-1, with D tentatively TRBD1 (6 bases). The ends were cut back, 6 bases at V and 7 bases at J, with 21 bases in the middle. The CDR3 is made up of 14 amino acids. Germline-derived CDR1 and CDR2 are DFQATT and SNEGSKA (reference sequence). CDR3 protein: CSARKDRGKGEAFF. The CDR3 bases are TGCAGTGCCAGAAAGGACAGAGGCAAGGGTGAAGCTTTCTTT.

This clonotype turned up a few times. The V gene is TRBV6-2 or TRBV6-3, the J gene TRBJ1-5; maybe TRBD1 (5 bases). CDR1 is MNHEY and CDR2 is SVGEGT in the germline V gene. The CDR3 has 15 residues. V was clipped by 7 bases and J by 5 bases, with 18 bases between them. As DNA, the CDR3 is TGTGCCAGCACCTCCGTGGGCCGGGGCGATCAGCCCCAGCATTTT. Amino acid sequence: CASTSVGRGDQPQHF.

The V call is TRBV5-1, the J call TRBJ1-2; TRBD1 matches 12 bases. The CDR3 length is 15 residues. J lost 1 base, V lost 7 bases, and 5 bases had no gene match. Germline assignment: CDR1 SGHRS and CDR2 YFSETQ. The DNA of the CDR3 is TGCGCCAGCCAGGGACAGGGGGCTAGTAACTATGGCTACACCTTC. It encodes CASQGQGASNYGYTF.

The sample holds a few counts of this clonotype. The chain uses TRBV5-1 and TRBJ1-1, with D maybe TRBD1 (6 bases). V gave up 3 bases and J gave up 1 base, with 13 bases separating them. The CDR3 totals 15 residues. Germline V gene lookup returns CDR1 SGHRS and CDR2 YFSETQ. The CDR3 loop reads CASSYLGRGNTEAFF. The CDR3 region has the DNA TGCGCCAGCAGCTACCTCGGCAGGGGGAACACTGAAGCTTTCTTT.

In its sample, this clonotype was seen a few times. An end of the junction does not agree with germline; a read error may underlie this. The CDR3 loop reads CAIIESGLQETQYF. CDR3 DNA sequence: TGTGCCATCATTGAGTCTGGCCTCCAAGAGACCCAGTACTTC. The V gene is TRBV10-3, the J gene TRBJ2-5, with D unresolved. This CDR3 spans 14 amino acids. Germline CDR1 reads ENHRY; CDR2 reads SYGVKD.

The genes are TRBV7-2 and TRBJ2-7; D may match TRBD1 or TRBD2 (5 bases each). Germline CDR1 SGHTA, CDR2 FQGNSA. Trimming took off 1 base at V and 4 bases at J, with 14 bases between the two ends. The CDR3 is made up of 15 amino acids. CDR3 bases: TGTGCCAGCAGCTTAGAAAACGGGGCGCGATACGAGCAGTACTTC. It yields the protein CASSLENGARYEQYF. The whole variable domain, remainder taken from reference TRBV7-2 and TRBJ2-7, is GAGVSQSPSNKVTEKGKDVELRCDPISGHTALYWYRQSLGQGLEFLIYFQGNSAPDKSGLPSDRFSAERTGGSVSTLTIQRTQQEDSAVYLCASSLENGARYEQYFGPGTRLTVT.

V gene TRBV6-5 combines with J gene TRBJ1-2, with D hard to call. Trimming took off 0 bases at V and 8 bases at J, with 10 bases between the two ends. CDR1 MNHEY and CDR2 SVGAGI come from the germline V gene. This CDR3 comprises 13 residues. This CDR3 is CASSYSSLGGYTF. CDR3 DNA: TGTGCCAGCAGTTACTCGTCCTTAGGGGGCTACACCTTC.

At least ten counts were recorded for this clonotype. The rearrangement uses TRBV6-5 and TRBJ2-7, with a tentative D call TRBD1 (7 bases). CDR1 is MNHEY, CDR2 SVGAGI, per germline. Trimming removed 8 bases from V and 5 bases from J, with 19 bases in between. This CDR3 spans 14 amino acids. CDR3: CASQGQGGRNEQYF. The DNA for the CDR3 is TGTGCCAGCCAAGGGCAGGGGGGCCGTAACGAGCAGTACTTC.

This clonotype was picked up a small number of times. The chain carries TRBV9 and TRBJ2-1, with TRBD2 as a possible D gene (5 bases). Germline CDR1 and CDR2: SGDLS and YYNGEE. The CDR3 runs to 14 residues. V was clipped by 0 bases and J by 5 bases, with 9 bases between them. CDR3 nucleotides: TGTGCCAGCAGCGTAGGCGGGTGGGACAATGAGCAGTTCTTC. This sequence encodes CASSVGGWDNEQFF.

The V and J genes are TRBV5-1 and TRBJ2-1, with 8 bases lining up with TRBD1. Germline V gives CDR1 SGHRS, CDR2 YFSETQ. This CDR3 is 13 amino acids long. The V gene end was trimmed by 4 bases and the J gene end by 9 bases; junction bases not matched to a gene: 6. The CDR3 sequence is CASSTGQGFEQFF. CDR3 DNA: TGCGCCAGCAGCACCGGACAGGGCTTTGAGCAGTTCTTC.

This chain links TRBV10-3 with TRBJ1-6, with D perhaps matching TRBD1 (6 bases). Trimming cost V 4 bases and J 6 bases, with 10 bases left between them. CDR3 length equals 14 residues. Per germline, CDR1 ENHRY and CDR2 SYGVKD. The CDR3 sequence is CAISAAGANSPLHF. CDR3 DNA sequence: TGTGCCATCAGTGCCGCAGGGGCTAATTCACCCCTCCACTTT.

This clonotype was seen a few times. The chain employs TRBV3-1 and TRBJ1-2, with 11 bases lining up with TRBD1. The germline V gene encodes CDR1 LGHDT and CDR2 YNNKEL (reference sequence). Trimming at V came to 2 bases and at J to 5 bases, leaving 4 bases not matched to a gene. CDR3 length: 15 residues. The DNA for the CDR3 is TGTGCCAGCAGCCAATTGGACAGGGGGCGATATGGCTACACCTTC. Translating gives CASSQLDRGRYGYTF.

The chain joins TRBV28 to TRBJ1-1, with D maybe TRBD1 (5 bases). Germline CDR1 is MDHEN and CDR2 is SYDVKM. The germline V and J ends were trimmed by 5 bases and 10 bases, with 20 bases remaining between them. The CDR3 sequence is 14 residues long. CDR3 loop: CASSPPLGPGGAFF. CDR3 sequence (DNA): TGTGCCAGCAGTCCCCCTCTGGGACCGGGGGGAGCTTTCTTT.

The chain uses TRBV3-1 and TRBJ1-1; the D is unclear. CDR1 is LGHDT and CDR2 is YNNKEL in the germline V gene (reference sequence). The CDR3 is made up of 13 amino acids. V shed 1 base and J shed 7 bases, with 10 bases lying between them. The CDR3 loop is CASSQARSDEAFF. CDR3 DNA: TGTGCCAGCAGCCAAGCGCGCTCGGATGAAGCTTTCTTT.

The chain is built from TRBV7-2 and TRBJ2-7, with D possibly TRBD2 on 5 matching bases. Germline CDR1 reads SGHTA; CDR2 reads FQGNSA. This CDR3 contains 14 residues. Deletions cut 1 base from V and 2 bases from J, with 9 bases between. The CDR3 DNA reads TGTGCCAGCAGCTTAGTGGACTTAGCCTACGAGCAGTACTTC. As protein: CASSLVDLAYEQYF.

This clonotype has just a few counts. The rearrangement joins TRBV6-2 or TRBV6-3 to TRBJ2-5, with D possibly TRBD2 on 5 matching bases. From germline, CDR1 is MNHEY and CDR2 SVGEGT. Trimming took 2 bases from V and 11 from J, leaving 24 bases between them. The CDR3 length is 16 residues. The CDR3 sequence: CASSYIPGSGGGEQYF. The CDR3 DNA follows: TGTGCCAGCAGTTACATCCCGGGAAGCGGTGGTGGGGAGCAGTACTTC.

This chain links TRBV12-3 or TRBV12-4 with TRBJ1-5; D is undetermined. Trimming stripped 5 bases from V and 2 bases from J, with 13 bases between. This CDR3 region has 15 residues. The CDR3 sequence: CASSPQAWGNQPQHF. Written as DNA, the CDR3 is TGTGCCAGCAGTCCCCAGGCGTGGGGCAATCAGCCCCAGCATTTT.

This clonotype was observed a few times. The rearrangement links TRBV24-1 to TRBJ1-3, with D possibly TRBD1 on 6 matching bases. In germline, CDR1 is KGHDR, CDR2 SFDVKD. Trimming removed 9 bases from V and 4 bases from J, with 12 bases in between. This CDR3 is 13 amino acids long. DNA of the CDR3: TGTGCCACCCCAGGGGTCCCCGGAAACACCATATATTTT. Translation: CATPGVPGNTIYF.